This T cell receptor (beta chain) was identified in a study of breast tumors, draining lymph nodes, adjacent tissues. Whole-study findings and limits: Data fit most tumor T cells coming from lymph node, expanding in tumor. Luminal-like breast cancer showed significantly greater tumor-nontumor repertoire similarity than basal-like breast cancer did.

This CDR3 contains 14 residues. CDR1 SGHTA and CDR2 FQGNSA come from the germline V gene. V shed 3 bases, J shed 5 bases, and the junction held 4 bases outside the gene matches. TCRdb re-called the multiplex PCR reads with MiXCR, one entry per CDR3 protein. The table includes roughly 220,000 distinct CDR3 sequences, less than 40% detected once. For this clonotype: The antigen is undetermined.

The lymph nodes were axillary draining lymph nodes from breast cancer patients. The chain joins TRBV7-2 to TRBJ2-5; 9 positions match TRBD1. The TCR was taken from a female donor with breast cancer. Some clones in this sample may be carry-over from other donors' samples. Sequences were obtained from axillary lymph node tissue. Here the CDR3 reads CASSLGGTGETQYF. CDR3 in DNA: TGTGCCAGCAGCTTGGGAGGGACAGGGGAGACCCAGTACTTC. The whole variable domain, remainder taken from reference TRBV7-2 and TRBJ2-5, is GAGVSQSPSNKVTEKGKDVELRCDPISGHTALYWYRQSLGQGLEFLIYFQGNSAPDKSGLPSDRFSAERTGGSVSTLTIQRTQQEDSAVYLCASSLGGTGETQYFGPGTRLLVL.